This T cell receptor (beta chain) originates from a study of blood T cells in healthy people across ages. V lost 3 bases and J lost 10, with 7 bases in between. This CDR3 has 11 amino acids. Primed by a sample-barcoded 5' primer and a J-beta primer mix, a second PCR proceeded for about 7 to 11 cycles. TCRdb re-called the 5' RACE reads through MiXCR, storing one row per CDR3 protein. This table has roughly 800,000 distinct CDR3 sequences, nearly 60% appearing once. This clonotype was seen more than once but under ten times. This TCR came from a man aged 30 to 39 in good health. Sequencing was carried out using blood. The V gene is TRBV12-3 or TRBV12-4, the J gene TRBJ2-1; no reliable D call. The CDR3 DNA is TGTGCCAGCAGTTTTATGAGGGAGCAGTTCTTC. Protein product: CASSFMREQFF.